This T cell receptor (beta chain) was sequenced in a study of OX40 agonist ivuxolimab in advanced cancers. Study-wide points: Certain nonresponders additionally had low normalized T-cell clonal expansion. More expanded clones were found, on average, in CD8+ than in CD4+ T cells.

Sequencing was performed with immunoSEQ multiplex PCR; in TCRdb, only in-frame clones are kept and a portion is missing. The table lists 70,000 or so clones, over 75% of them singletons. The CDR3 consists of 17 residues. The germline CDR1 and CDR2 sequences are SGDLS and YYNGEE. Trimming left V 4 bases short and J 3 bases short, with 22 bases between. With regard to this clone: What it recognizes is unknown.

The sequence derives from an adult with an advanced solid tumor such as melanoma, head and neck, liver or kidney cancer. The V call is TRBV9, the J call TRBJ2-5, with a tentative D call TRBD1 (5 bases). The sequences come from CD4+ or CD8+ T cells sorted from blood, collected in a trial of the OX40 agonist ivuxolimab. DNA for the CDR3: TGTGCCAGCAGCCCCCTGTCAGAGTCCCAGGGCGAAGAGACCCAGTACTTC. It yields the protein CASSPLSESQGEETQYF. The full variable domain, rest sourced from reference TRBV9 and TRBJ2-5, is DSGVTQTPKHLITATGQRVTLRCSPRSGDLSVYWYQQSLDQGLQFLIQYYNGEERAKGNILERFSAQQFPDLHSELNLSSLELGDSALYFCASSPLSESQGEETQYFGPGTRLLVL.